This T cell receptor beta chain was recovered during a study of T cell responses to AZD1222 COVID-19 vaccine (dated by TCRdb to the early 2020s). Some background on the complete study: AZD1222 recipients with second doses at about 4 weeks or about 12 weeks were pooled, because spike-specific TCR depth and breadth did not differ between schedules. TCR sequencing covered fewer than 250 trial participants: around 210 given two doses of AZD1222 and 26 given two doses of MenACWY control vaccine. Enrollment into the trials was organized by age into subgroups of 18-55, 56-69 and 70-plus years, and those subgroups contained approximately 150, 30 and 60 TCR-sequenced participants, respectively. The paper as a whole reports these results and caveats: Participants were mostly white British, with more females than males. The authors suggested clonal diversity may have been underestimated. The 56-69-year group was small, and its depth increase did not reach significance, likely because of low power. CD4 TCRs associated with the vaccine covered the entire spike protein, and the dominant responses were in regions 160-218 and 743-854. Conclusions about previously exposed vaccinees are limited because only five to seven AZD1222 recipients were SARS-CoV-2 seropositive at baseline. A significant rise in spike-specific TCR breadth and depth was observed after two AZD1222 doses relative to day 0 and relative to MenACWY recipients. Because no samples from the day 14 peak response were available, repertoires could be characterized only after the peak T cell response. Reportedly, almost half of the unique spike-specific TCRs recognized epitopes lying outside the regions that are mutated in the B.1.351 and B.1.1.7 variants.

This clone was detected only once. This receptor's antigen is unknown. The sample holds no much larger clone one base away, and base qualities are not on file. The CDR3 regions of human TCRbeta chains were subjected to immunosequencing. Concerning the study's data processing: Repertoire TCRs were matched against a reference library of SARS-CoV-2-specific TCRs generated with the MIRA antigen-specificity platform. Breadth meant the fraction of unique TCRs that were SARS-CoV-2-associated, whereas depth meant the fraction of total T cells that were SARS-CoV-2-associated. Using the MIRA data, every spike-specific TCR was mapped to the spike region that the TCR reacted to and assigned to either a CD4 or a CD8 class. Log10-transformed breadth and depth values were compared by one-way ANOVA with Sidak's multiple comparisons tests. What TCRdb holds here is the immuneACCESS table cut down to in-frame rearrangements. Part of the clones is not present; checked against another copy, under half of the missing clones reflect an unresolved V gene, and the others are unexplained. The D gene and trimming were derived from the DNA, and the V and J assignments and clone size from that table. Within this sample are over 150,000 clones, with around 90% of them counted one time only. Approximately 3.1% of the sample comes from the top ten.

Here V drops 5 bases and J drops 5 bases, and the junction holds 5 bases not matched to any gene. The CDR3, from cysteine to phenylalanine, totals 13 residues. Of the read, only the CDR3 DNA is kept; its 39 bases are in frame from base 1. The germline V gene encodes CDR1 SGHVS and CDR2 FQNEAQ. Sample time point, as interpreted from the label and publication: baseline before first vaccination. The vaccinee samples were drawn from two UK trials, COV001 and COV002, one of which was a single-blind randomized controlled phase 2/3 trial testing AZD1222 (ChAdOx1 nCoV-19) in healthy adults. For TCRbeta chain sequencing, PBMC samples were collected from trial participants at day 0 and at day 28 after the second dose.

The clonotype was recovered from an adult in good health. The chain links TRBV7-8 with TRBJ1-2, and TRBD1 matches 7 of the central bases. This specimen was peripheral blood, taken on day 0 of AZD1222 vaccination. The DNA reads TGTGCCAGCAGCCGGACACAGGGGTATGGCTACACCTTC. It codes for CASSRTQGYGYTF.